These 19 T cell receptor beta chains were all obtained from the same sample, sequenced in a study of identical twins. TCRdb called the 5' RACE reads again in MiXCR, with one record for every CDR3 protein. The top ten hold under 7.5% of the sample, which has around 290,000 distinct CDR3 sequences, roughly 9% seen once. Another study also made use of these data, one on yellow fever vaccine responses in identical twins.

The sample consisted of CD8+ T cells sorted from blood. The source is a woman between 18 and 30 years old in good health.

This clonotype was seen at least ten times. J is TRBJ2-1 and V is TRBV27, with TRBD2 identical over 11 bases. V shed 5 bases, J shed 2 bases, and the junction held 5 bases outside the gene matches. Germline V gene lookup returns CDR1 MNHEY and CDR2 SMNVEV (reference sequence). This CDR3 is 16 amino acids long. CDR3 in DNA: TGTGCCAGCAGTCAACCGACTAGCGGGACCTACAATGAGCAGTTCTTC. Protein: CASSQPTSGTYNEQFF.

This clonotype was seen only a few times. The rearrangement links TRBV24-1 to TRBJ2-1; the match to TRBD1 covers 7 bases. The CDR3 loop spans 13 amino acids. V shed 10 bases and J 3 bases; nucleotides not matched to a gene: 5. Germline values: CDR1 KGHDR, CDR2 SFDVKD. DNA for the CDR3: TGTGCCACTCGACAGGGCAACTACAATGAGCAGTTCTTC. It is translated as CATRQGNYNEQFF.

This clonotype has a count of ten or more. V and J are TRBV7-9 and TRBJ2-3; TRBD2 agrees at 8 bases. After removal of 5 bases from V and 2 bases from J, the junction contained 12 bases not matched to a gene. CDR1 and CDR2 from the germline V gene are SEHNR and FQNEAQ (reference sequence). This CDR3 contains 17 residues. The CDR3 DNA reads TGTGCCAGCAGCCATCTGAAGGGTAGCGGGACCACAGATACGCAGTATTTT. Protein sequence: CASSHLKGSGTTDTQYF.

This clonotype was detected ten times or more. The rearrangement joins TRBV4-2 to TRBJ2-2; D remains ambiguous. CDR3 size: 14 residues. Trimming pared 3 bases from V and 6 bases from J, leaving 11 bases between. CDR1 and CDR2 from the germline V gene are LGHNA and YNFKEQ. The CDR3 DNA is TGTGCCAGCAGCCAGTACCCCAATTCCGGGGAGCTGTTTTTT. Translated, it gives CASSQYPNSGELFF.

In this sample, this clonotype turned up a few times. The genes are TRBV7-2 and TRBJ2-2; the match to TRBD2 covers 16 bases. Germline lookup yields CDR1 SGHTA and CDR2 FQGNSA. The CDR3 extends over 20 amino acids. Trimming at V came to 0 bases and at J to 2 bases, leaving 6 bases not matched to a gene. The CDR3, as DNA: TGTGCCAGCAGCTTAGCTCCCGGGACTAGCGGGAGGGTAAACACCGGGGAGCTGTTTTTT. It codes for CASSLAPGTSGRVNTGELFF. Looking up the rest from reference TRBV7-2 and TRBJ2-2 gives the full variable domain: GAGVSQSPSNKVTEKGKDVELRCDPISGHTALYWYRQSLGQGLEFLIYFQGNSAPDKSGLPSDRFSAERTGGSVSTLTIQRTQQEDSAVYLCASSLAPGTSGRVNTGELFFGEGSRLTVL.

This chain connects TRBV30 to TRBJ2-1; tentatively, D is TRBD2 (6 bases). V gave up 4 bases and J gave up 3 bases, with 10 bases separating them. Germline CDR1 reads GTSNPN; CDR2 reads SVGIG (reference sequence). This CDR3 region has 13 residues. This chain's CDR3 is CAWTPSDYNEQFF. The CDR3 DNA reads TGTGCCTGGACCCCTAGCGACTACAATGAGCAGTTCTTC.

This clonotype has only a few counts. This sequence joins TRBV27 and TRBJ2-7; 7 bases are a match to TRBD1. CDR1 MNHEY and CDR2 SMNVEV come from the germline V gene (reference sequence). With V trimmed by 5 bases and J by 0 bases, 13 bases remained unmatched. The CDR3 spans 17 residues. The CDR3 region has the DNA TGTGCCAGCAGTGGATACCCCGGGACAGAGAGCTCCTACGAGCAGTACTTC. Translating it yields CASSGYPGTESSYEQYF.

Only a few counts were recorded for this clonotype. The V call is TRBV5-1, the J call TRBJ2-1; possible D gene TRBD2, 6 bases. Trimming took 0 bases from V and 4 from J, leaving 14 bases between them. Looked up from germline, CDR1 is SGHRS and CDR2 is YFSETQ. CDR3 size: 16 residues. CDR3 amino acids: CASSLEGTGGYNEQFF. CDR3 DNA: TGCGCCAGCAGCTTGGAGGGGACTGGAGGGTACAATGAGCAGTTCTTC.

In its sample, this clonotype was seen a few times. The genes are TRBV28 and TRBJ2-5; unclear D gene. The V and J ends lost 3 bases and 5 bases respectively, with 10 bases between them. The germline V gene has CDR1 MDHEN and CDR2 SYDVKM. The CDR3 is made up of 13 amino acids. The CDR3 protein is CASSLPPRETQYF. The DNA of the CDR3 is TGTGCCAGCAGTTTGCCTCCCAGGGAGACCCAGTACTTC.

The J gene is TRBJ2-1, the V gene TRBV4-2, with D hard to call. V lost 6 bases and J lost 4, with 16 bases in between. The CDR3 contains 15 residues. Germline V lookup: CDR1 LGHNA, CDR2 YNFKEQ. CDR3 coding DNA: TGTGCCAGCAGGGATGAACTTATAACTTACAATGAGCAGTTCTTC. It encodes CASRDELITYNEQFF.

This clonotype was detected many times. This chain connects TRBV20-1 to TRBJ2-3, with TRBD1 identical over 9 bases. Germline values: CDR1 DFQATT, CDR2 SNEGSKA (reference sequence). Unmatched junction bases numbered 8, after V lost 6 bases and J lost 4 bases. The CDR3 contains 14 residues. The CDR3 DNA reads TGCAGTGCCCGGACAGGGGTCGGGCCAGATACGCAGTATTTT. Translated: CSARTGVGPDTQYF.

This clonotype has a count of ten or more. The gene calls are TRBV7-2 and TRBJ2-7; 7 bases line up with TRBD1. V dropped 5 bases and J dropped 0; count of bases not matched to a gene: 7. Per germline, CDR1 SGHTA and CDR2 FQGNSA. This CDR3 has 15 residues. CDR3 protein: CASSAERDSSYEQYF. Written as DNA, the CDR3 is TGTGCCAGCAGCGCAGAAAGGGACAGCTCCTACGAGCAGTACTTC.

V usage is TRBV5-5 and J usage is TRBJ2-1; tentatively, D is TRBD2 (7 bases). Trimming cost V 3 bases and J 0 bases, with 13 bases left between them. The CDR3 extends over 16 amino acids. Looked up from germline, CDR1 is SGHKS and CDR2 is YYEKEE (reference sequence). Written as DNA, the CDR3 is TGTGCCAGCAGCTGGGAGGGGGAGAGCTCCTACAATGAGCAGTTCTTC. Its translation: CASSWEGESSYNEQFF.

This chain joins TRBV19 and TRBJ2-1, with unresolved D. Germline V gene sequence: CDR1 LNHDA, CDR2 SQIVND (reference sequence). V gave up 3 bases and J gave up 8 bases, with 8 bases separating them. The CDR3 consists of 12 residues. The CDR3 loop reads CASSMGGDEQFF. As DNA, the CDR3 is TGTGCCAGTAGTATGGGTGGGGATGAGCAGTTCTTC.

This sequence joins TRBV10-1 and TRBJ2-7; D possibly corresponds to TRBD1 (6 bases). Per the germline V gene, CDR1 is WNHNN and CDR2 is SYGVQD (reference sequence). V lost 2 bases and J 0 bases, leaving 11 bases between the germline ends. This CDR3 has 15 amino acids. CDR3 protein: CASSEGPGDSYEQYF. The CDR3 bases are TGCGCCAGCAGTGAGGGTCCAGGGGACTCCTACGAGCAGTACTTC.

Many counts were recorded for this clonotype. The CDR3 DNA reads TGTGCCAGCAGCGCAAAAGGATCTATCGACGAGCAGTACTTC. Protein product: CASSAKGSIDEQYF. The chain links TRBV7-9 to TRBJ2-7; no clear D. Germline CDR1 is SEHNR and CDR2 is FQNEAQ (reference sequence). The CDR3 sequence is 14 residues long. The germline V and J ends were trimmed by 5 bases and 5 bases, with 16 bases remaining between them.

The CDR3 DNA reads as TGTGCCAGCAGTCCCCCCGGACTAGCGGACGAGCAGTACGTC. Translating it yields CASSPPGLADEQYV. The V gene is TRBV12-3 or TRBV12-4, the J gene TRBJ2-7; the match to TRBD2 covers 10 bases. This CDR3 is 14 amino acids long. The ends lost 5 bases at V and 5 bases at J; junction bases unmatched: 6.

The chain uses TRBV4-2 and TRBJ2-7; D is ambiguous. This CDR3 region has 15 residues. V shed 0 bases and J shed 3 bases, with 12 bases lying between them. Germline V CDR1 and CDR2: LGHNA, YNFKEQ. The CDR3 DNA reads TGTGCCAGCAGCCAAGACCCCGGTCCAAACTACGAGCAGTACTTC. Translation: CASSQDPGPNYEQYF.

This clonotype was counted between two and nine times. This chain joins TRBV27 and TRBJ2-3; D may be TRBD1 or TRBD2 (6 bases each). Trimming removed 4 bases from V and 0 bases from J, with 17 bases in between. Germline CDR1 is MNHEY and CDR2 is SMNVEV (reference sequence). The CDR3 consists of 17 residues. CDR3 residues: CASSSQQGLPSTDTQYF. Written as DNA, the CDR3 is TGTGCCAGCAGTTCCCAACAGGGACTCCCTAGCACAGATACGCAGTATTTT.